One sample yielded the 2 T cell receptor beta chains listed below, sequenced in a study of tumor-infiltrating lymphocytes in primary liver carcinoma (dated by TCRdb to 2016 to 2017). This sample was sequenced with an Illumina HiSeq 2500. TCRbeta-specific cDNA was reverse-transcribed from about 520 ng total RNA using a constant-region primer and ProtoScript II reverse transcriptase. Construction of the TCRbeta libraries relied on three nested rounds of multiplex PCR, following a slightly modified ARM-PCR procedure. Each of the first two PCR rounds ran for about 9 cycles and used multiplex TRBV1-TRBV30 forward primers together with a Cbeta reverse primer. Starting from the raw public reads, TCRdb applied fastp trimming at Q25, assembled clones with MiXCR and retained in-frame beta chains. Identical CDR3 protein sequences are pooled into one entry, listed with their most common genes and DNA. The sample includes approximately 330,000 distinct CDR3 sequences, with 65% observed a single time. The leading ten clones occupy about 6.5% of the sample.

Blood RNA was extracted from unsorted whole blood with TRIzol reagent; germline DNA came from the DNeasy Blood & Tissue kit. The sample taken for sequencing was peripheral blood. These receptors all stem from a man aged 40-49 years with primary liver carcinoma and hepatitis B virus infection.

The CDR3 here is CASIGGVKTEAFF. CDR3 coding DNA: TGTGCCAGCATTGGGGGAGTTAAGACTGAAGCTTTCTTT. This sequence joins TRBV12-3 or TRBV12-4 and TRBJ1-1; the D gene is possibly TRBD1 (5 bases). V lost 7 bases to trimming and J lost 5 bases, with 14 bases between them. This CDR3 spans 13 amino acids.

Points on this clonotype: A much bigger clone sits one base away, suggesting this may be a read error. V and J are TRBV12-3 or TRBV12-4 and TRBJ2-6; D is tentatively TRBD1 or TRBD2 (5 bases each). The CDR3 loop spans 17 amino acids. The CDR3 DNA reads TGTGCCAGCAGTTTAGCGGGAGTGATCCCCGGGGCCAACTTCCTGACTTTC. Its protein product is CASSLAGVIPGANFLTF.